This T cell receptor beta chain was recorded in a study of blood T cell repertoires in COVID-19. Living in 24 US areas, the participants were between 18 and 89 years of age. Assignments of participants to cohorts depended upon their own reported clinical history. In the original processing: Nucleated cell number was recorded as an estimate derived from reference gene primer amplification. Measured with immunoSEQ multiplex PCR; TCRdb has only the in-frame clones, and not every one. The V and J calls and clone size were taken over from that table, and D and trimming were inferred from the DNA. The sample includes about 160,000 clones, more than 70% of them seen just once. The source of this sequence is a man aged 35 to 55 who had recovered from COVID-19. The sample comprised PBMCs or T cells enriched from blood (not recorded which).

CDR3 bases: TGTGCCAGCAGCTCGGGACTAGCGGGGCGCGGGGAGACCCAGTACTTC. Its translation is CASSSGLAGRGETQYF. The chain recombines TRBV11-2 with TRBJ2-5, with TRBD2 matching 13 bases. V lost 4 bases, J lost 5 bases, and 7 bases stayed unmatched. The CDR3 is made up of 16 amino acids. CDR1 is SGHAT, CDR2 FQNNGV, per germline.